This is a list of T cell receptor beta chains from one sample in a study of human thymus T cells. Data came from immunoSEQ multiplex PCR; TCRdb stores just in-frame clones and leaves some out. Among roughly 130,000 clones listed, around 96% were seen once. Sequencing was performed on thymus tissue. The source of these receptors is a boy under two years old with a congenital heart defect but otherwise immunologically healthy. The CDR3 runs from the conserved cysteine through the conserved F or W. Fields, in order: V gene, CDR3 length, D gene, CDR3 protein. The D gene is left open where the match is weak.

>TRBV7-9|15|TRBD1
CASSLDRGSGNTIYF
>TRBV28|13|NA
CASSLSTNTEAFF
>TRBV14|17|TRBD1
CASSHNTNRGRGYEQYF
>TRBV30|14|TRBD1
CAWSDRGSQETQYF
>TRBV7-2|16|TRBD2
CASSTRGGPSSDTQYF
>TRBV20-1|11|NA
CSARAPQAKYF
>TRBV18|16|TRBD1
CASSPQQGAYADTQYF
>TRBV5-1|15|TRBD1
CASSWGDRVNQPQHF
>TRBV28|16|TRBD1
CASSGRTGNFNQPQHF
>TRBV27|17|TRBD2
CASSPSSGPRTYNEQFF
>TRBV7-9|16|NA
CASSQRSDRRNSPLHF
>TRBV11-3|12|NA
CASSAREDTQYF
>TRBV9|16|TRBD2
CASSVAASGDYNEQFF
>TRBV6-5|14|TRBD1
CASSYLRGATEAFF
>TRBV7-2|14|NA
CASSLVRDKDTQYF
>TRBV6-1|16|TRBD1
CASSEGTDRGRYGYTF
>TRBV19|14|TRBD1
CASSRDSGNSPLHF
>TRBV5-8|15|NA
CASVGRGHSNQPQHF
>TRBV5-1|15|TRBD2
CASSLAGGGYNEQFF
>TRBV9|13|NA
CASSVEGNYGYTF
>TRBV28|18|TRBD1
CASSPRYPWDRGPYEQYF
>TRBV2|14|NA
CASSVGRTLYEQYF
>TRBV5-6|19|TRBD2
CASSFHTGLAAESSYEQYF
>TRBV25-1|13|NA
CASKGEQGGGYTF
>TRBV2|13|TRBD1
CASEPGGNTEAFF
>TRBV6-6|15|TRBD2
CASSYTRGGPYEQYF
>TRBV5-4|16|TRBD2
CASSWKLAGEKETQYF
>TRBV28|13|NA
CASSRPHTDTQYF
>TRBV19|11|NA
CASSISDTQYF
>TRBV2|16|TRBD2
CASRGLAGNITDTQYF
>TRBV5-8|18|NA
CASSFERPALEGNQPQHF
>TRBV4-1|18|TRBD2
CASSHPDPLAGGPDTQYF
>TRBV4-1|16|NA
CASSQAPHRSYNEQFF
>TRBV27|14|TRBD1
CASSSPGQGDEQYF
>TRBV5-1|17|NA
CASSLTRGSRTNYGYTF
>TRBV7-3|15|TRBD1
CASSHSGTGGKGYTF
>TRBV10-3|18|NA
CAISEVTRDLLLNTEAFF
>TRBV7-6|13|NA
CASSLGWNTEAFF
>TRBV5-1|13|NA
CASSLWLNIEQFF
>TRBV7-2|19|TRBD2
CASSYSGRGGRPNTGELFF